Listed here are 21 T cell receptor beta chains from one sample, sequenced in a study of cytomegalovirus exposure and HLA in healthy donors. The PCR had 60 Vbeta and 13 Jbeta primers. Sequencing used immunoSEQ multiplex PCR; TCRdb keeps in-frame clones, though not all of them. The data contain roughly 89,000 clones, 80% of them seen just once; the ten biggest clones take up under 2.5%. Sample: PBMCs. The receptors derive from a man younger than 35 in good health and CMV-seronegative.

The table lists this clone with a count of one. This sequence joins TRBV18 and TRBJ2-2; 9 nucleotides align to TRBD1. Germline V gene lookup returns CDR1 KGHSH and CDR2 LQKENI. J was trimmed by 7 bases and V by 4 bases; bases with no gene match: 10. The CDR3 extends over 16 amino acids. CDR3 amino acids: CASSRPGQGKVGELFF. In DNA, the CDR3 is TGTGCCAGCTCACGTCCGGGACAGGGAAAGGTCGGGGAGCTGTTTTTT.

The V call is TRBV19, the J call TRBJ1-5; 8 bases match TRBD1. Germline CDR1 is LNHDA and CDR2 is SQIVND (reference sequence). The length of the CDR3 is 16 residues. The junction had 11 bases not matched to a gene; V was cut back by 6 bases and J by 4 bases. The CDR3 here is CASSPRTGSMNQPQHF. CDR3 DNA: TGTGCCAGTAGCCCCCGGACAGGGAGTATGAATCAGCCCCAGCATTTT.

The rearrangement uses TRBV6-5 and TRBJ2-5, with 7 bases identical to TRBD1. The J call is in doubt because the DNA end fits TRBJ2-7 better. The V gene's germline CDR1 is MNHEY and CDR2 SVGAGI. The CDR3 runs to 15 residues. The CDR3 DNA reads TGTGCCAGCAGCCGGACAGGCCGACAAACCTACGAGCAGTACTTC. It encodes CASSRTGRQTYEQYF.

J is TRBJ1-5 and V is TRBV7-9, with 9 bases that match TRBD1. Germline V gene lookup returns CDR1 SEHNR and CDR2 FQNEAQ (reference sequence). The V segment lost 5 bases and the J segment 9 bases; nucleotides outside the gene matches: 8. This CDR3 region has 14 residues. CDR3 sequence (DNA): TGTGCCAGCAGCGACACAGGGGGCGCGTCGCCCCAGCATTTT. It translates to CASSDTGGASPQHF.

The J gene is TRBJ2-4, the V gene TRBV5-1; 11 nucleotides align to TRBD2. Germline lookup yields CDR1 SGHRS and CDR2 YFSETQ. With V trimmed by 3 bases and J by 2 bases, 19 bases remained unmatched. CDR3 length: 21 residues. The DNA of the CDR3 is TGCGCCAGCAGCTCCTCGTGGTCTAGCGGGGGGCTCTATCCAACCAAAAACATTCAGTACTTC. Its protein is CASSSSWSSGGLYPTKNIQYF.

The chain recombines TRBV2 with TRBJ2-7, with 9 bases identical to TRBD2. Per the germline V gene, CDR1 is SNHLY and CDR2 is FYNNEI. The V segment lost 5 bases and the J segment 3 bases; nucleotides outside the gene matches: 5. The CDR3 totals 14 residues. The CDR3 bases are TGTGCCAGCAGTCTCGAGCGGGGGGTCTACGAGCAGTACTTC. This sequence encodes CASSLERGVYEQYF.

The CDR3 spells CASSPGSGQGSHEQYF. As DNA, the CDR3 is TGCGCCAGCAGCCCCGGTTCGGGACAGGGATCCCACGAGCAGTACTTC. The chain combines TRBV5-1 with TRBJ2-7, with TRBD1 matching 9 bases. Trimming at V came to 4 bases and at J to 5 bases, leaving 13 bases not matched to a gene. The CDR3 covers 16 residues. The germline V gene encodes CDR1 SGHRS and CDR2 YFSETQ.

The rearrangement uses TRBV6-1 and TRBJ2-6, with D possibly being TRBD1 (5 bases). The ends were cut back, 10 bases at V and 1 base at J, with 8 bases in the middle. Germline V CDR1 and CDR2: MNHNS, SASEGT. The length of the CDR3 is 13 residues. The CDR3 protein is CAIGVSGANVLTF. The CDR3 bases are TGTGCCATAGGGGTGTCTGGGGCCAACGTCCTGACTTTC.

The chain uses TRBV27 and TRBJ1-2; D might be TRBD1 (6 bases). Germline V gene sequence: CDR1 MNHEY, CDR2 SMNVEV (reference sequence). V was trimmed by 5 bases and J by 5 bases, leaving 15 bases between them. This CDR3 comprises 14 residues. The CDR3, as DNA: TGTGCCAGCAGTCTTAACAGGGTTCCATATGGCTACACCTTC. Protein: CASSLNRVPYGYTF.

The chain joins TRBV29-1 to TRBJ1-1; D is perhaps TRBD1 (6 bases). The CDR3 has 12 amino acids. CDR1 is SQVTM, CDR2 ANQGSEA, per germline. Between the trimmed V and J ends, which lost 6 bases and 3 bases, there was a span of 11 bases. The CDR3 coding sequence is TGCAGCGTCGGGGACACTCACACTGAAGCTTTCTTT. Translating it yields CSVGDTHTEAFF.

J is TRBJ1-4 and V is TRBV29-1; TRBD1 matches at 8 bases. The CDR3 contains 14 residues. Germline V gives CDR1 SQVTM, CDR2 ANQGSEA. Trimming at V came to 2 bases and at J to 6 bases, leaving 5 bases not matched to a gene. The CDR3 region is CSVESQGGYEKLFF. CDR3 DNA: TGCAGCGTTGAATCACAGGGGGGGTATGAAAAACTGTTTTTT.

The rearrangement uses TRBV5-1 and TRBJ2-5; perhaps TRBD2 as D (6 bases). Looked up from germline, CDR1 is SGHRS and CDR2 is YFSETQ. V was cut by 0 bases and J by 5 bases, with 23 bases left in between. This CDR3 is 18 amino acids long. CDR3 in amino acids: CASSLAIGTHSLGETQYF. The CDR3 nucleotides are TGCGCCAGCAGCTTGGCCATTGGGACTCATTCCCTCGGGGAGACCCAGTACTTC.

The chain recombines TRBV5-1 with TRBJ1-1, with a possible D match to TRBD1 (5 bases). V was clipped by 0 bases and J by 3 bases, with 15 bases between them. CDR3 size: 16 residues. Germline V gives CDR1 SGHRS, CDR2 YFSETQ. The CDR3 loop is CASSLDYGGADTEAFF. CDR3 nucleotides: TGCGCCAGCAGCTTGGACTACGGGGGAGCTGACACTGAAGCTTTCTTT.

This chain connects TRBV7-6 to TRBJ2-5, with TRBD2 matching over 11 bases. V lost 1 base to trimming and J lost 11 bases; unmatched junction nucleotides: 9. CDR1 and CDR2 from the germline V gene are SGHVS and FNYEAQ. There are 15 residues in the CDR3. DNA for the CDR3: TGTGCCAGCAGCTTAGGGGGTAGCGGGGGGGGAGAGCAGTACTTC. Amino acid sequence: CASSLGGSGGGEQYF.

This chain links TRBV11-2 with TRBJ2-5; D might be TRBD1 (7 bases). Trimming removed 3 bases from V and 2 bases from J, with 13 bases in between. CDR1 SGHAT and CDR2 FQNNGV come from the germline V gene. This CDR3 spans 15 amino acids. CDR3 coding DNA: TGTGCCAGCAGCTTTAAGACAGGGAGGCAAGAGACCCAGTACTTC. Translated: CASSFKTGRQETQYF. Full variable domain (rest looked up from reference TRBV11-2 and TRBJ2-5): EAGVAQSPRYKIIEKRQSVAFWCNPISGHATLYWYQQILGQGPKLLIQFQNNGVVDDSQLPKDRFSAERLKGVDSTLKIQPAKLEDSAVYLCASSFKTGRQETQYFGPGTRLLVL.

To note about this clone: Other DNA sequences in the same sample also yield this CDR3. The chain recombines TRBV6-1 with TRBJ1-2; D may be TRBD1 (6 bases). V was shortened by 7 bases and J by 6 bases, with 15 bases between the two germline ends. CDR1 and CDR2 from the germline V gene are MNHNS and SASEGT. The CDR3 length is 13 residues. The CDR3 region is CASNHRVRHGYTF. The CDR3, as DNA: TGTGCCAGCAACCACAGGGTAAGGCATGGCTACACCTTC.

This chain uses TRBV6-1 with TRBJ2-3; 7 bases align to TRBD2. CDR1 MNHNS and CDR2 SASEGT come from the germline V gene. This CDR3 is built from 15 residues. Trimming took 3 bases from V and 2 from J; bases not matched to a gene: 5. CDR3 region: CASSDQGGITDTQYF. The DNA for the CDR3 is TGTGCCAGCAGTGATCAGGGAGGGATCACAGATACGCAGTATTTT.

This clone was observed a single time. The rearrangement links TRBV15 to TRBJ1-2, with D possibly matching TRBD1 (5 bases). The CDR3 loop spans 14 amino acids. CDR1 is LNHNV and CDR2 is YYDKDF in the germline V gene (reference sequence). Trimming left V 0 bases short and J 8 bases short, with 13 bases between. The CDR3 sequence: CATSRDGQGDGYTF. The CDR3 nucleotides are TGTGCCACCAGCAGAGACGGGCAGGGTGACGGCTACACCTTC.

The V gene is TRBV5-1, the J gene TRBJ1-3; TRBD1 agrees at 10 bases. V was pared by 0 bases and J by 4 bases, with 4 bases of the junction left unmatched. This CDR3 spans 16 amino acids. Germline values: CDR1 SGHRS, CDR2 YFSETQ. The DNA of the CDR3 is TGCGCCAGCAGCTTGGGACAGGGGGCCGGAGGAAACACCATATATTTT. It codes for CASSLGQGAGGNTIYF.

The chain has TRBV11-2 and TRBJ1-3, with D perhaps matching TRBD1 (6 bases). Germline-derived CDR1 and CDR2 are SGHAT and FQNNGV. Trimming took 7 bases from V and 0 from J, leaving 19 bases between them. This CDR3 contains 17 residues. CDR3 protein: CASTFGQRTTSGNTIYF. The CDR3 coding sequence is TGTGCCAGCACCTTCGGACAGCGGACGACCTCTGGAAACACCATATATTTT.

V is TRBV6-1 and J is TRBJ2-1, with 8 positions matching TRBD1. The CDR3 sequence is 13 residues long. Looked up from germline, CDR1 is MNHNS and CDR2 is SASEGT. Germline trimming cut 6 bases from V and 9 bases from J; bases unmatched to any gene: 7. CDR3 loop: CASSTGGPAEQFF. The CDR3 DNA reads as TGTGCCAGCAGCACAGGGGGGCCAGCTGAGCAGTTCTTC.